This T cell receptor (beta chain) was recovered during a study of blood T cell repertoires in COVID-19. Study overall: The analysed material was cDNA or gDNA that came from T cells, B-cell-depleted T cells, or PBMCs.

This clone was recorded once. Germline lookup yields CDR1 SGHTS and CDR2 YDEGEE. V dropped 0 bases and J dropped 4 bases, with 13 bases sitting between them. The CDR3 runs 15 residues. Sequencing was performed with immunoSEQ multiplex PCR; in TCRdb, only in-frame clones are kept and a portion is missing. The sample has 160,000 or so clones; about 88% are singletons. The origin of this receptor is a woman aged 50 to 60 with COVID-19, enrolled during active disease. Sequenced: peripheral blood. The V gene is TRBV5-8, the J gene TRBJ1-2; tentative D call: TRBD1 (5 bases). The CDR3 region is CASSLAPGVSYGYTF. CDR3 coding DNA: TGTGCCAGCAGCTTGGCCCCGGGGGTGTCCTATGGCTACACCTTC.